Detailed here is one T cell receptor beta chain. Only in-frame clones appear in the TCRdb table, and some are missing; sequencing was by immunoSEQ multiplex PCR. The profile shows about 33,000 clones, around 88% of them singletons. These data belong to a study of blood T cell repertoires in COVID-19. At the level of the study: PBMCs, B-cell-depleted T cells, or T cells provided the cDNA or gDNA that made up the material.

The CDR3 runs 12 residues. Germline V gene lookup returns CDR1 LGHDT and CDR2 YNNKEL (reference sequence). V was clipped by 10 bases and J by 6 bases; unmatched bases: 4. What was sequenced was peripheral blood. The chain recombines TRBV3-1 (or the pseudogene TRBV3-2) with TRBJ1-5; 9 bases are a match to TRBD1. The source of this sequence is a human donor in a cohort sampled during active COVID-19. The CDR3 protein is CATGTGTQPQHF. In nucleotides, the CDR3 is TGTGCCACCGGGACAGGGACTCAGCCCCAGCATTTT.